Each of the 28 T cell receptor beta chains below was sequenced from the same sample in a study of T cell changes during pregnancy in multiple sclerosis. Generated by immunoSEQ multiplex PCR, the TCRdb table keeps only in-frame clones and is missing some. Altogether 30,000 to 45,000 clones are present, about 90% being singletons, with the ten largest covering 26%. This material consisted of CD8+ T cells from peripheral blood mononuclear cells, taken before pregnancy. The receptors derive from a female donor with multiple sclerosis, enrolled in a pregnancy study.

For the CDR3, the DNA is TGTGCCAGCACCAAATCTAGGACAAATGGCTACACCTTC. Translated: CASTKSRTNGYTF. The rearrangement joins TRBV9 to TRBJ1-2; weak D call: TRBD1 (5 bases). Deletions cut 6 bases from V and 6 bases from J, with 15 bases between. The CDR3 loop spans 13 amino acids. Per the germline V gene, CDR1 is SGDLS and CDR2 is YYNGEE.

The chain combines TRBV9 with TRBJ1-2, with D maybe TRBD1 (6 bases). The CDR3 extends over 12 amino acids. Trimming took off 6 bases at V and 4 bases at J, with 10 bases between the two ends. Germline V gives CDR1 SGDLS, CDR2 YYNGEE. CDR3 in amino acids: CASTDRFYGYTF. In DNA, the CDR3 is TGTGCCAGCACCGACAGGTTCTATGGCTACACCTTC.

This clone was detected only once. The rearrangement links TRBV2 to TRBJ1-2; 8 bases are shared with TRBD1. Per germline, CDR1 SNHLY and CDR2 FYNNEI. The J segment lost 4 bases and the V segment lost 5 bases, leaving 3 bases of the junction unmatched. This CDR3 region has 13 residues. The CDR3 spells CASSTDRGYGYTF. The CDR3 region has the DNA TGTGCCAGCAGTACCGACAGGGGCTATGGCTACACCTTC.

The V call is TRBV9, the J call TRBJ2-1; 9 bases line up with TRBD1. Germline V gene sequence: CDR1 SGDLS, CDR2 YYNGEE. There are 14 residues in the CDR3. After removal of 2 bases from V and 6 bases from J, the junction contained 3 bases not matched to a gene. This CDR3 reads CASSVWDRVNEQFF. The CDR3 DNA is TGTGCCAGCAGCGTCTGGGACAGGGTCAATGAGCAGTTCTTC. The full variable domain, its missing parts supplied by reference TRBV9 and TRBJ2-1, is DSGVTQTPKHLITATGQRVTLRCSPRSGDLSVYWYQQSLDQGLQFLIQYYNGEERAKGNILERFSAQQFPDLHSELNLSSLELGDSALYFCASSVWDRVNEQFFGPGTRLTVL.

The V call is TRBV6-5, the J call TRBJ1-5; no firm D call. The CDR3 runs to 15 residues. Trimming took off 0 bases at V and 2 bases at J, with 8 bases between the two ends. Germline lookup yields CDR1 MNHEY and CDR2 SVGAGI. In DNA form, the CDR3 reads TGTGCCAGCAGTTACTCGACCGGGGGCAATCAGCCCCAGCATTTT. Translating it yields CASSYSTGGNQPQHF.

V gene TRBV27 combines with J gene TRBJ2-5; D may be TRBD2 (6 bases). Per germline, CDR1 MNHEY and CDR2 SMNVEV (reference sequence). V lost 5 bases and J 5 bases, leaving 21 bases between the germline ends. CDR3 length equals 16 residues. As DNA, the CDR3 is TGTGCCAGCAGTCCCCGAGGAGGGAAGTTCATGGAGACCCAGTACTTC. This codes for CASSPRGGKFMETQYF.

J is TRBJ1-5 and V is TRBV30; D might be TRBD1 (6 bases). This CDR3 has 14 residues. V lost 3 bases to trimming and J lost 7 bases, with 16 bases between them. Per the germline V gene, CDR1 is GTSNPN and CDR2 is SVGIG (reference sequence). CDR3 in DNA: TGTGCCTGGAGGTTACAGGGAGACGGCCAGCCCCAGCATTTT. It yields the protein CAWRLQGDGQPQHF.

This clone appeared once. This rearrangement joins TRBV5-4 to TRBJ2-1, with a possible D match to TRBD1 (6 bases). The CDR3 extends over 13 amino acids. V was trimmed by 2 bases and J by 9 bases, leaving 12 bases between them. Germline V gene sequence: CDR1 SGHNT, CDR2 YYREEE (reference sequence). The DNA for the CDR3 is TGTGCCAGCAGCTTCAAACAGGGAACTGAGCAGTTCTTC. It yields the protein CASSFKQGTEQFF.

This rearrangement joins TRBV27 to TRBJ1-5; D is undetermined. Germline CDR1 MNHEY, CDR2 SMNVEV (reference sequence). Deletions cut 3 bases from V and 0 bases from J, with 9 bases between. The CDR3 runs to 15 residues. This CDR3 reads CASSLGGYSNQPQHF. The CDR3 DNA sequence: TGTGCCAGCAGTTTGGGAGGGTATAGCAATCAGCCCCAGCATTTT.

This chain links TRBV6-1 with TRBJ2-1, with 7 bases matching TRBD1. V dropped 3 bases and J dropped 3; count of bases not matched to a gene: 2. The CDR3 consists of 14 residues. Germline CDR1 reads MNHNS; CDR2 reads SASEGT. The CDR3 nucleotides read TGTGCCAGCAGTGAGGGGGACAGCTACAATGAGCAGTTCTTC. The encoded protein is CASSEGDSYNEQFF.

This clone has more than one count but fewer than ten. This sequence joins TRBV4-1 and TRBJ2-2; D gene ambiguous. Between the trimmed V and J ends, which lost 0 bases and 7 bases, there was a span of 9 bases. This CDR3 comprises 14 residues. Germline CDR1 reads MGHRA; CDR2 reads YSYEKL. The CDR3 DNA is TGCGCCAGCAGCCAAGATAGACTTCGCGGGGAGCTGTTTTTT. Protein: CASSQDRLRGELFF.

The rearrangement joins TRBV28 to TRBJ2-4; 8 nucleotides match TRBD2. Germline lookup yields CDR1 MDHEN and CDR2 SYDVKM. This CDR3 has 17 amino acids. With V trimmed by 3 bases and J by 2 bases, 9 bases remained unmatched. The DNA for the CDR3 is TGTGCCAGCAGTTTCTCGGGGGGGTTGGGATCCAAAAACATTCAGTACTTC. Its translation is CASSFSGGLGSKNIQYF. The whole variable domain, remainder taken from reference TRBV28 and TRBJ2-4, is DVKVTQSSRYLVKRTGEKVFLECVQDMDHENMFWYRQDPGLGLRLIYFSYDVKMKEKGDIPEGYSVSREKKERFSLILESASTNQTSMYLCASSFSGGLGSKNIQYFGAGTRLSVL.

The CDR3 DNA reads as TGTGCCTGGACTCAAGACAGGGGAGGGCCATACAATGAGCAGTTCTTC. Protein sequence: CAWTQDRGGPYNEQFF. The chain combines TRBV30 with TRBJ2-1, with TRBD1 as a possible D gene (8 bases). Per the germline V gene, CDR1 is GTSNPN and CDR2 is SVGIG (reference sequence). Trimming removed 4 bases from V and 4 bases from J, with 20 bases in between. The length of the CDR3 is 16 residues.

This chain joins TRBV5-8 and TRBJ2-5; D perhaps matches TRBD1 (6 bases). Per the germline V gene, CDR1 is SGHTS and CDR2 is YDEGEE. This CDR3 has 16 residues. The V end lost 4 bases, the J end lost 0 bases, and 16 bases lay between the germline ends. Here the CDR3 DNA reads TGTGCCAGCAGCCCGGAACACAGGGCTTACCAAGAGACCCAGTACTTC. This translates into CASSPEHRAYQETQYF.

The chain employs TRBV14 and TRBJ2-7; TRBD2 might be the D (5 bases). Deletions cut 1 base from V and 3 bases from J, with 16 bases between. Germline V CDR1 and CDR2: SGHDN, FVKESK. There are 16 residues in the CDR3. CDR3 protein: CASSQVFPSGLYEQYF. As DNA, the CDR3 is TGTGCCAGCAGCCAAGTCTTCCCGAGCGGCCTCTACGAGCAGTACTTC.

The chain couples TRBV13 to TRBJ2-1, with 8 bases fitting TRBD2. Germline trimming cut 5 bases from V and 1 base from J; bases unmatched to any gene: 7. Germline-derived CDR1 and CDR2 are PRHDT and FYEKMQ (reference sequence). The CDR3 is 16 residues long. CDR3 amino acids: CASSDRGLGSYNEQFF. The CDR3 DNA reads TGTGCCAGCAGCGATCGGGGACTAGGATCCTACAATGAGCAGTTCTTC.

The chain employs TRBV2 and TRBJ1-4, with 7 bases fitting TRBD1. This CDR3 is 14 amino acids long. Germline V lookup: CDR1 SNHLY, CDR2 FYNNEI. V was pared by 4 bases and J by 5 bases, with 4 bases of the junction left unmatched. CDR3 in DNA: TGTGCCAGCAGTGCCGGGACAGCGAATGAAAAACTGTTTTTT. It specifies CASSAGTANEKLFF. Drawing the rest from reference TRBV2 and TRBJ1-4, the complete variable domain is EPEVTQTPSHQVTQMGQEVILRCVPISNHLYFYWYRQILGQKVEFLVSFYNNEISEKSEIFDDQFSVERPDGSNFTLKIRSTKLEDSAMYFCASSAGTANEKLFFGSGTQLSVL.

The genes are TRBV2 and TRBJ1-5, with D unresolved. This CDR3 region has 12 residues. Germline V gene data show CDR1 as SNHLY and CDR2 as FYNNEI. Trimming removed 3 bases at V and 7 bases at J, with 7 bases between. CDR3 sequence reads: CASSDAGQPQHF. The CDR3, as DNA: TGTGCCAGCAGTGACGCAGGACAGCCCCAGCATTTT.

This clone was counted a single time. DNA of the CDR3: TGTGCCAGCAGTTACCAGCGGACAGGGGGGGGCGAGCAGTACTTC. This encodes CASSYQRTGGGEQYF. The chain links TRBV6-5 to TRBJ2-5; 10 nucleotides align to TRBD1. The J call may be incorrect, as the DNA end agrees better with TRBJ2-7. CDR1 is MNHEY and CDR2 is SVGAGI in the germline V gene. The CDR3 has 15 amino acids.

J is TRBJ2-7 and V is TRBV7-9; TRBD1 matches at 8 bases. In germline, CDR1 is SEHNR, CDR2 FQNEAQ (reference sequence). After removal of 5 bases from V and 0 bases from J, the junction contained 6 bases not matched to a gene. This CDR3 is 15 amino acids long. The CDR3 region is CASSPRDRSSYEQYF. CDR3 bases: TGTGCCAGCAGCCCCCGGGACAGGAGCTCCTACGAGCAGTACTTC.

The rearrangement links TRBV27 to TRBJ1-2; no clear D. Germline V CDR1 and CDR2: MNHEY, SMNVEV (reference sequence). Trimming removed 7 bases at V and 0 bases at J, with 15 bases between. The length of the CDR3 is 15 residues. In nucleotides, the CDR3 is TGTGCCAGCACTGACATAGGCTCGGCTAACTATGGCTACACCTTC. Amino acids: CASTDIGSANYGYTF.

The J gene is TRBJ2-1, the V gene TRBV9; 8 bases align to TRBD1. This CDR3 is 16 amino acids long. CDR1 is SGDLS, CDR2 YYNGEE, per germline. V shed 0 bases and J 9 bases; nucleotides not matched to a gene: 11. CDR3 coding DNA: TGTGCCAGCAGCGTAGTGTCCCAGGGGGCGCGGGGTGAGCAGTTCTTC. Protein: CASSVVSQGARGEQFF.

The chain recombines TRBV7-2 with TRBJ2-7; tentatively, D is TRBD1 (6 bases). The CDR3 is made up of 15 amino acids. Trimming removed 3 bases from V and 3 bases from J, with 15 bases in between. Germline CDR1 is SGHTA and CDR2 is FQGNSA. Here the CDR3 DNA reads TGTGCCAGCAGCTTGGGACACAAGGTTAACTACGAGCAGTACTTC. This encodes CASSLGHKVNYEQYF. Together with reference TRBV7-2 and TRBJ2-7, the CDR3 gives the full variable domain: GAGVSQSPSNKVTEKGKDVELRCDPISGHTALYWYRQSLGQGLEFLIYFQGNSAPDKSGLPSDRFSAERTGGSVSTLTIQRTQQEDSAVYLCASSLGHKVNYEQYFGPGTRLTVT.

The chain joins TRBV2 to TRBJ2-5; no clear D gene. From germline, CDR1 is SNHLY and CDR2 FYNNEI. The CDR3 is made up of 13 amino acids. Trimming removed 3 bases at V and 5 bases at J, with 10 bases between. The DNA for the CDR3 is TGTGCCAGCAGTGAGAGTCCCGGGGAGACCCAGTACTTC. Amino acid sequence: CASSESPGETQYF.

The V call is TRBV7-2, the J call TRBJ1-1, with D possibly matching TRBD1 (6 bases). The CDR3 extends over 15 amino acids. Between the trimmed V and J ends, which lost 5 bases and 4 bases, there was a span of 17 bases. CDR1 is SGHTA, CDR2 FQGNSA, per germline. The DNA of the CDR3 is TGTGCCAGCAGCCCCTGGGCGGGGGCGCGCACTGAAGCTTTCTTT. As protein: CASSPWAGARTEAFF.

The rearrangement uses TRBV5-4 and TRBJ1-1; TRBD1 matches 9 bases. With V trimmed by 4 bases and J by 11 bases, 12 bases remained unmatched. Germline lookup yields CDR1 SGHNT and CDR2 YYREEE (reference sequence). The CDR3 runs 14 residues. CDR3 nucleotides: TGTGCCAGCAGCCTCCCGGACAGGGGAAACCATGCTTTCTTT. As protein: CASSLPDRGNHAFF.

The chain links TRBV19 to TRBJ1-1, with D uncertain. Germline CDR1 and CDR2: LNHDA and SQIVND (reference sequence). This CDR3 has 12 residues. Trimming removed 5 bases from V and 1 base from J, with 5 bases in between. CDR3 nucleotides: TGTGCCAGTAGTGAGGCGAACACTGAAGCTTTCTTT. Residues: CASSEANTEAFF.

The genes are TRBV7-2 and TRBJ1-1; possible D gene TRBD1, 6 bases. Germline loops: CDR1 SGHTA, CDR2 FQGNSA. CDR3 length: 13 residues. V was shortened by 3 bases and J by 4 bases, with 9 bases between the two germline ends. The DNA of the CDR3 is TGTGCCAGCAGCTTTTACAGGGTCACTGAAGCTTTCTTT. As protein: CASSFYRVTEAFF.